This paragraph reports one T cell receptor (beta chain). This sample is part of a study of T cell repertoires in ileal Crohn's disease. Some clones are missing from TCRdb's copy, which holds only in-frame ones; the method was immunoSEQ multiplex PCR. In the table there are nearly 11,000 clones, 55% to 80% of which are singletons. Time point defined: neoterminal ileum biopsy at postoperative endoscopy, about 6 months after surgery. Trimming removed 7 bases at V and 0 bases at J, with 13 bases between. Germline loops: CDR1 SGDLS, CDR2 YYNGEE. The CDR3 spans 15 residues. The chain employs TRBV9 and TRBJ2-2, with D unresolved. The TCR sequence derives from an adult with Crohn's disease. The source material was ileal tissue. DNA for the CDR3: TGTGCCAGCGCTGGGCAAACAACGAACACCGGGGAGCTGTTTTTT. This codes for CASAGQTTNTGELFF.